A selection of T cell receptor beta chains follows, all from one sample in a study of T cells in Graves' hyperthyroidism and ophthalmopathy. TCRdb reanalysed the multiplex PCR reads using MiXCR and keeps one entry per CDR3 protein. The table includes around 610,000 distinct CDR3 sequences, roughly 14% detected once. Sequenced sample: blood. The source is a woman aged 40-49 years with Graves' ophthalmopathy. Each CDR3 is given with its conserved first and last residue. Fields, in order: CDR3 protein, CDR3 DNA, clone size, D gene, J gene, V gene. The D gene is left open where the match is weak. Part of the rows lack a size; the others show once, few, many or a class for expanded clones.

CDR3 protein: CASSLDWATTARVQPQHF; CDR3 DNA: TGCGCCAGCAGCCTCGATTGGGCCACGACGGCCCGGGTTCAGCCCCAGCATTTT; clone size: few; D gene: NA; J gene: TRBJ1-5; V gene: TRBV5-1
CDR3 protein: CASSPPYSYEQYF; CDR3 DNA: TGTGCCAGCTCACCACCGTACTCCTACGAGCAGTACTTC; clone size: many; D gene: NA; J gene: TRBJ2-7; V gene: TRBV18
CDR3 protein: CASSIGLAIGETQYF; CDR3 DNA: TGCGCCAGCAGCATCGGACTAGCGATTGGTGAGACCCAGTACTTC; clone size: NA; D gene: TRBD2; J gene: TRBJ2-5; V gene: TRBV5-1
CDR3 protein: CSVRGLGSTGELFF; CDR3 DNA: TGCAGCGTTCGGGGTTTGGGAAGCACCGGGGAGCTGTTTTTT; clone size: NA; D gene: NA; J gene: TRBJ2-2; V gene: TRBV29-1
CDR3 protein: CAISGQGNVPGVGANVLTF; CDR3 DNA: TGTGCCATCTCTGGACAGGGGAATGTTCCCGGGGTTGGGGCCAACGTCCTGACTTTC; clone size: NA; D gene: TRBD1; J gene: TRBJ2-6; V gene: TRBV10-3
CDR3 protein: CASSEILGEQYF; CDR3 DNA: TGTGCCAGCAGTGAGATTTTGGGCGAGCAGTACTTC; clone size: many; D gene: NA; J gene: TRBJ2-7; V gene: TRBV2
CDR3 protein: CASTSGAQAYTEAFF; CDR3 DNA: TGTGCCAGCACTTCTGGGGCACAGGCGTACACTGAAGCTTTCTTT; clone size: NA; D gene: NA; J gene: TRBJ1-1; V gene: TRBV7-9
CDR3 protein: CASSLEGRSYTF; CDR3 DNA: TGTGCCAGCAGCTTAGAAGGGCGAAGCTACACCTTC; clone size: many; D gene: NA; J gene: TRBJ1-2; V gene: TRBV11-2
CDR3 protein: CASSLAPTANHYEQYF; CDR3 DNA: TGTGCCAGCAGCTTAGCTCCGACAGCAAACCACTACGAGCAGTACTTC; clone size: NA; D gene: NA; J gene: TRBJ2-7; V gene: TRBV7-2
CDR3 protein: CASSFVTNYGYTF; CDR3 DNA: TGTGCCAGCAGTTTTGTTACTAACTATGGCTACACCTTC; clone size: many; D gene: NA; J gene: TRBJ1-2; V gene: TRBV28
CDR3 protein: CASSQEDGYGYTF; CDR3 DNA: TGCGCCAGCAGCCAGGAGGACGGATATGGCTACACCTTC; clone size: many; D gene: NA; J gene: TRBJ1-2; V gene: TRBV4-1
CDR3 protein: CASSRVGTNYGYTF; CDR3 DNA: TGTGCCAGCAGTCGGGTCGGAACTAACTATGGCTACACCTTC; clone size: few; D gene: NA; J gene: TRBJ1-2; V gene: TRBV6-2/TRBV6-3
CDR3 protein: CSASGRGEGSQETQYF; CDR3 DNA: TGCAGTGCTTCTGGACGGGGAGAAGGGAGCCAAGAGACCCAGTACTTC; clone size: NA; D gene: NA; J gene: TRBJ2-5; V gene: TRBV20-1
CDR3 protein: CATGDQGPYQPQHF; CDR3 DNA: TGTGCCACAGGGGACCAGGGTCCGTATCAGCCCCAGCATTTT; clone size: many; D gene: NA; J gene: TRBJ1-5; V gene: TRBV2
CDR3 protein: CSVGTTNTGELFF; CDR3 DNA: TGCAGCGTTGGCACTACCAACACCGGGGAGCTGTTTTTT; clone size: many; D gene: NA; J gene: TRBJ2-2; V gene: TRBV29-1
CDR3 protein: CASSQDILGASPAEAFF; CDR3 DNA: TGTGCCAGCAGCCAAGATATTCTCGGGGCAAGTCCAGCTGAAGCTTTCTTT; clone size: NA; D gene: NA; J gene: TRBJ1-1; V gene: TRBV3-1